The present TCR beta chain was sequenced within a study of T cells in Graves' hyperthyroidism and ophthalmopathy. Graves' hyperthyroidism without ophthalmopathy progression within 18 months was termed stable. With a duration under 2 months, the hyperthyroidism was newly diagnosed in patients aged 18 to 65. The CDR3 is 14 amino acids. Germline assignment: CDR1 MNHNS and CDR2 SASEGT. Trimming left V 4 bases short and J 8 bases short, with 15 bases between. The investigators amplified TCR beta CDR3 regions from RNA transcripts. The HTBI primer set was used in a first-round RT-PCR of the TCR CDR3. One entry per CDR3 protein results from TCRdb running MiXCR on the multiplex PCR reads. This sample has fewer than 700,000 distinct CDR3 sequences, with 15% to 20% found just once. Remarks on this clonotype: Its target is unknown.

Whole-study results and caveats: Ophthalmopathy and stable hyperthyroidism were separated by a 13 V-J model. Most expanded thyroid clonotypes above 0.001 also appeared in blood.

The genes are TRBV6-1 and TRBJ1-5; possible D gene TRBD1, 6 bases. What was sequenced was blood. This sequence was found in a woman aged 25 to 45 with Graves' hyperthyroidism. The CDR3 here is CASSVRSGVEPQHF. CDR3 coding DNA: TGTGCCAGCAGTGTCCGGTCAGGGGTGGAGCCCCAGCATTTT.